A selection of T cell receptor beta chains follows, all from one sample in a study of shared clonotypes between healthy human individuals. Clones were sequenced by immunoSEQ multiplex PCR, and TCRdb holds only the in-frame ones, with some missing. The data show nearly 2 million clones, approximately 94% seen once. The sample comprised naive CD8+ T cells sorted from blood. These receptors originate from a man younger than 30 in good health. Both conserved end residues are part of each CDR3. The D gene is left open where the match is weak. Expanded clones are given a class, and other clones once, few, many or no size at all.

len	abundance	d_gene	v_gene	j_gene	CDR3aa	CDR3nt
15	.	TRBD2	TRBV2	TRBJ2-7	CASSEAAGTIYEQYF	TGTGCCAGCAGTGAAGCGGCTGGGACTATCTACGAGCAGTACTTC
15	few	.	TRBV7-2	TRBJ2-2	CASSLNLQGTGELFF	TGTGCCAGCAGCTTGAACCTACAGGGCACCGGGGAGCTGTTTTTT
13	.	.	TRBV5-4	TRBJ2-7	CASSLYRDYEQYF	TGTGCCAGCAGCTTATATCGGGACTACGAGCAGTACTTC
17	.	.	TRBV6-9	TRBJ1-5	CASSFGRHADSNQPQHF	TGTGCCAGCAGTTTTGGACGGCACGCGGATAGCAATCAGCCCCAGCATTTT
14	.	.	TRBV11-2	TRBJ2-7	CASSPGVAQDEQYF	TGTGCCAGCAGCCCAGGGGTGGCCCAGGACGAGCAGTACTTC
15	once	.	TRBV27	TRBJ2-2	CASSRRWRDTGELFF	TGTGCCAGCAGTCGTCGATGGCGTGACACCGGGGAGCTGTTTTTT
15	once	.	TRBV4-1	TRBJ1-6	CASSQSSAALFPLHF	TGCGCCAGCAGCCAGTCGTCAGCGGCCTTATTTCCCCTCCACTTT
13	.	.	TRBV30	TRBJ2-7	CAWTHGGLHEQYF	TGTGCCTGGACCCACGGGGGGCTACACGAGCAGTACTTC
17	.	TRBD1	TRBV5-1	TRBJ1-1	CASSLGQGLSLSTEAFF	TGCGCCAGCAGCTTGGGACAGGGTCTCTCCCTAAGTACTGAAGCTTTCTTT
14	.	.	TRBV6-5	TRBJ2-3	CASTPALGTDTQYF	TGTGCCAGCACCCCTGCACTAGGCACAGATACGCAGTATTTT
12	.	TRBD1	TRBV2	TRBJ2-7	CARGDRVYEQYF	TGTGCCAGGGGAGACAGGGTTTACGAGCAGTACTTC
15	.	TRBD2	TRBV6-5	TRBJ2-1	CASSYLRGGTNEQFF	TGTGCCAGCAGTTACCTGCGGGGGGGGACCAATGAGCAGTTCTTC
15	once	.	TRBV2	TRBJ1-5	CASSESAASNQPQHF	TGTGCCAGCAGTGAAAGCGCAGCAAGCAATCAGCCCCAGCATTTT
14	.	TRBD2	TRBV30	TRBJ2-7	CAWGGTSGRSEQYF	TGTGCCTGGGGCGGGACTAGCGGGAGAAGCGAGCAGTACTTC
16	.	TRBD2	TRBV6-5	TRBJ2-7	CASSYLPWRESYEQYF	TGTGCCAGCAGTTACCTCCCGTGGCGGGAGAGCTACGAGCAGTACTTC
13	.	TRBD1	TRBV5-1	TRBJ2-5	CASSGTGEETQYF	TGCGCCAGCAGCGGGACAGGCGAAGAGACCCAGTACTTC
15	.	TRBD1	TRBV2	TRBJ2-5	CASLPGGEDQETQYF	TGTGCCAGCCTCCCAGGGGGAGAAGACCAAGAGACCCAGTACTTC
14	once	.	TRBV5-8	TRBJ1-3	CASSLAAGGNTIYF	TGTGCCAGCAGCTTGGCGGCAGGGGGAAACACCATATATTTT
14	.	.	TRBV19	TRBJ1-2	CASSIVPLSRGYTF	TGTGCCAGTAGTATAGTCCCACTCTCGAGGGGCTACACCTTC
16	.	TRBD1	TRBV4-3	TRBJ2-1	CASSQVTGETYNEQFF	TGCGCCAGCAGCCAAGTCACAGGGGAGACCTACAATGAGCAGTTCTTC
16	.	.	TRBV30	TRBJ2-1	CAWAGLGTTGVGEQFF	TGTGCCTGGGCGGGTCTGGGGACCACCGGGGTCGGTGAGCAGTTCTTC
13	.	.	TRBV5-4	TRBJ2-7	CASSLGSLAEQYF	TGTGCCAGCAGCTTGGGCTCTCTAGCTGAGCAGTACTTC
16	.	TRBD2	TRBV9	TRBJ2-1	CASSVALRAGGDEQFF	TGTGCCAGCAGCGTAGCCCTCCGAGCGGGGGGCGATGAGCAGTTCTTC
13	.	.	TRBV6-5	TRBJ2-3	CASSNFPADTQYF	TGTGCCAGCAGCAACTTCCCTGCAGATACGCAGTATTTT
16	.	TRBD2	TRBV4-1	TRBJ2-1	CASSQVVASGRSEQFF	TGCGCCAGCAGCCAAGTCGTCGCTAGCGGGAGGTCTGAGCAGTTCTTC
15	.	.	TRBV15	TRBJ1-5	CATSRDLGGGQPQHF	TGTGCCACCAGCAGAGATCTGGGAGGTGGTCAGCCCCAGCATTTT
10	.	.	TRBV25-1	TRBJ1-1	CASGDREAFF	TGTGCCAGCGGAGACCGTGAAGCTTTCTTT
14	once	.	TRBV25-1	TRBJ1-2	CASSEPTEKGGYTF	TGTGCCAGCAGTGAACCGACAGAAAAGGGCGGCTACACCTTC
17	.	.	TRBV7-9	TRBJ2-3	CASSLDFGGGRADTQYF	TGTGCCAGCAGCTTAGATTTCGGTGGGGGCAGGGCAGATACGCAGTATTTT
14	.	.	TRBV2	TRBJ2-7	CASSEGGNSYEQYF	TGTGCCAGCAGTGAAGGCGGTAACTCCTACGAGCAGTACTTC
14	.	.	TRBV5-6	TRBJ1-6	CASSLLGVGSPLHF	TGTGCCAGCAGCTTGTTGGGGGTAGGGTCACCCCTCCACTTT
16	.	TRBD2	TRBV5-6	TRBJ2-7	CASSLSGLAGGYEQYF	TGTGCCAGCAGCTTGTCGGGACTAGCGGGAGGTTACGAGCAGTACTTC
13	.	.	TRBV19	TRBJ2-2	CASSFDGAGELFF	TGTGCCAGTAGTTTCGACGGAGCCGGGGAGCTGTTTTTT
12	.	.	TRBV28	TRBJ2-7	CASSHNSYEQYF	TGTGCCAGCAGCCATAATTCCTACGAGCAGTACTTC
13	.	.	TRBV30	TRBJ2-7	CAWSVWDNYEQYF	TGTGCCTGGAGTGTATGGGACAACTACGAGCAGTACTTC
14	.	.	TRBV6-5	TRBJ1-2	CASSYGEGVYGYTF	TGTGCCAGCAGTTACGGGGAGGGGGTCTATGGCTACACCTTC
14	.	.	TRBV13	TRBJ1-2	CASSFNGPNYGYTF	TGTGCCAGCAGCTTCAATGGACCAAACTATGGCTACACCTTC
17	.	.	TRBV5-4	TRBJ1-6	CASSDIGGPTLNSPLHF	TGTGCCAGCAGCGATATAGGGGGACCGACATTGAATTCACCCCTCCACTTT
16	.	TRBD1	TRBV10-2	TRBJ1-1	CASSGTDRVANTEAFF	TGCGCCAGCAGTGGTACGGACAGGGTGGCGAACACTGAAGCTTTCTTT
15	.	.	TRBV6-1	TRBJ1-5	CASSERQAPNQPQHF	TGTGCCAGCAGTGAAAGGCAGGCCCCCAATCAGCCCCAGCATTTT
16	.	.	TRBV7-9	TRBJ2-4	CASSLEGTGVKNIQYF	TGTGCCAGCAGCTTAGAGGGCACTGGGGTCAAAAACATTCAGTACTTC
16	.	TRBD2	TRBV5-6	TRBJ2-3	CASKLAGGRSTDTQYF	TGTGCCAGCAAGTTAGCGGGAGGCCGGTCCACAGATACGCAGTATTTT
17	.	.	TRBV5-1	TRBJ1-4	CASSPLAGERGNEKLFF	TGCGCCAGCAGCCCCCTTGCGGGGGAACGGGGTAATGAAAAACTGTTTTTT
16	.	.	TRBV7-9	TRBJ2-5	CASSPPSGRHQETQYF	TGTGCCAGCAGCCCCCCAAGTGGGAGGCACCAAGAGACCCAGTACTTC
12	once	TRBD1	TRBV7-9	TRBJ2-1	CASSSDRGVQFF	TGTGCCAGCAGCTCCGACAGGGGGGTCCAGTTCTTC
14	.	.	TRBV10-2	TRBJ2-1	CASSEPFPVDEQFF	TGCGCCAGCAGTGAGCCCTTCCCTGTAGATGAGCAGTTCTTC
18	.	TRBD2	TRBV15	TRBJ2-5	CATSRDTGGGGDQETQYF	TGTGCCACCAGCAGAGATACGGGTGGCGGGGGGGACCAAGAGACCCAGTACTTC
12	.	.	TRBV25-1	TRBJ2-1	CASSVRWDEQFF	TGTGCCAGCAGTGTTCGTTGGGATGAGCAGTTCTTC
14	.	TRBD1	TRBV7-6	TRBJ1-5	CASSLTGGEQPQHF	TGTGCCAGCAGCTTAACAGGGGGCGAGCAGCCCCAGCATTTT
15	.	.	TRBV21-1	TRBJ2-7	CASRDPGQGVYEQYF	TGTGCCAGCAGAGACCCGGGACAGGGTGTCTACGAGCAGTACTTC
11	once	.	TRBV28	TRBJ2-7	CASSASYEQYF	TGTGCCAGCAGTGCGTCCTACGAGCAGTACTTC
19	.	TRBD2	TRBV5-8	TRBJ2-7	CASGEVAGALAGGSYEQYF	TGTGCCAGCGGGGAGGTGGCGGGTGCACTAGCGGGGGGTTCCTACGAGCAGTACTTC
14	.	TRBD1	TRBV10-1	TRBJ2-5	CASNGQGHQETQYF	TGCGCCAGCAACGGACAGGGACACCAAGAGACCCAGTACTTC
18	.	TRBD2	TRBV4-1	TRBJ2-1	CASSLATAGGSSHNEQFF	TGCGCCAGCAGCCTCGCGACGGCGGGAGGGTCAAGTCACAATGAGCAGTTCTTC
17	.	TRBD2	TRBV4-1	TRBJ2-7	CASSQEGVAGGTYEQYF	TGCGCCAGCAGCCAAGAGGGCGTAGCGGGGGGGACCTACGAGCAGTACTTC
15	.	.	TRBV5-1	TRBJ2-1	CASSFNGAYNNEQFF	TGCGCCAGCAGCTTCAACGGGGCCTATAACAATGAGCAGTTCTTC